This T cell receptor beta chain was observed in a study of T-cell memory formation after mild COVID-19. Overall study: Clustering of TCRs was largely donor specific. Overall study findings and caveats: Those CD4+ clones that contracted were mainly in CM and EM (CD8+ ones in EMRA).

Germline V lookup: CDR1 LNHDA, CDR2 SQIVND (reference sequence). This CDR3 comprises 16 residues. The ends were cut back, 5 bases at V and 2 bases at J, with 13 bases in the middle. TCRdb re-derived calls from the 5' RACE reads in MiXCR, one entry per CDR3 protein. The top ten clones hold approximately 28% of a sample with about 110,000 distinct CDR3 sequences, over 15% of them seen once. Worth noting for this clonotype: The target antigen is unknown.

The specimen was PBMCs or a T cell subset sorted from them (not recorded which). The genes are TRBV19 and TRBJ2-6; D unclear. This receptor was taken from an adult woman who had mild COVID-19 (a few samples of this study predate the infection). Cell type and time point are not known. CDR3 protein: CASSSPQTPGANVLTF. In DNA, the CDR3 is TGTGCCAGTAGTTCCCCCCAGACCCCTGGGGCCAACGTCCTGACTTTC.